The rows below give T cell receptor beta chains drawn from one sample of a study of T-cell memory formation after mild COVID-19. Each CDR3 protein gets one entry after TCRdb re-called the 5' RACE reads with MiXCR. This repertoire shows under 150,000 distinct CDR3 sequences, 22% found once; its top ten account for roughly 40%. The source material was PBMCs or a T cell subset sorted from them (not recorded which). The receptors originated from a man aged 18 to 30 who had mild COVID-19 (a few samples of this study predate the infection). Cell type and time point are not known. The CDR3 runs from the conserved cysteine through the conserved F or W.

V gene	J gene	CDR3 protein
TRBV6-5	TRBJ1-6	CASSYSNGSPLHF
TRBV28	TRBJ1-5	CASKGERNQPQHF
TRBV4-3	TRBJ2-1	CASSQEGAGYNEQFF
TRBV6-2/TRBV6-3	TRBJ2-7	CASSATGGHEQYF
TRBV4-3	TRBJ2-5	CASSQDRKGQETQYF
TRBV12-3/TRBV12-4	TRBJ1-1	CASSLTGGWNTEAFF
TRBV12-3/TRBV12-4	TRBJ1-1	CASSRGQFEAFF
TRBV4-3	TRBJ2-1	CASSQDHPGARSYNEQFF
TRBV27	TRBJ1-2	CASRGWGTNYGYTF
TRBV5-6	TRBJ2-1	CASRWGQGSYNEQFF
TRBV9	TRBJ2-3	CASSGWTSGSTDTQYF
TRBV12-3/TRBV12-4	TRBJ2-1	CASSLLETDNEQFF
TRBV5-6	TRBJ2-3	CASSLEASGVTQYF
TRBV6-1	TRBJ2-7	CASSVAGTYEQYF
TRBV28	TRBJ2-1	CASSLDLSGGYNEQFF
TRBV29-1	TRBJ1-2	CSVEAGTSGYGYTF
TRBV27	TRBJ1-6	CASRTGVGNSPLHF
TRBV5-1	TRBJ2-6	CASSVSGSGANVLTF
TRBV11-2	TRBJ2-5	CASSFRLVGPFQETQYF
TRBV12-5	TRBJ2-2	CASGDRDRTPGELFF
TRBV4-1	TRBJ1-5	CASSQFSAGNQPQHF